Listed here are 30 T cell receptor beta chains from one sample, sequenced in a study of T cells after yellow fever vaccination. MiXCR, applied by TCRdb to the 5' RACE reads, yields one record per CDR3 protein. Counted here are 350,000 to 550,000 distinct CDR3 sequences, around 20% occurring once; the ten biggest clones make up over 15%. Sequenced material: PBMCs, taken before the yellow fever booster vaccination. These receptors were collected from a man aged 18 to 29 who received the YFV17D yellow fever vaccine.

The chain joins TRBV11-2 to TRBJ2-7, with 7 bases aligning to TRBD1. The germline gives CDR1 SGHAT, CDR2 FQNNGV. The CDR3 is 15 amino acids. With V trimmed by 4 bases and J by 2 bases, 8 bases remained unmatched. The CDR3 DNA is TGTGCCAGCAGCTCAAGACAGGGTTTAACCTACGAGCAGTACTTC. Its protein is CASSSRQGLTYEQYF. Looking up the rest from reference TRBV11-2 and TRBJ2-7 gives the full variable domain: EAGVAQSPRYKIIEKRQSVAFWCNPISGHATLYWYQQILGQGPKLLIQFQNNGVVDDSQLPKDRFSAERLKGVDSTLKIQPAKLEDSAVYLCASSSRQGLTYEQYFGPGTRLTVT.

The chain recombines TRBV28 with TRBJ1-1, with D possibly TRBD1 on 6 matching bases. The germline V gene encodes CDR1 MDHEN and CDR2 SYDVKM. This CDR3 is built from 15 residues. With 2 bases removed from V and 5 bases from J, the gap between germline ends came to 15 bases. CDR3 in amino acids: CASSLGGQGKTEAFF. Here the CDR3 DNA reads TGTGCCAGCAGTTTAGGGGGGCAGGGGAAAACTGAAGCTTTCTTT.

The rearrangement uses TRBV7-9 and TRBJ2-6; D remains ambiguous. Germline assignment: CDR1 SEHNR and CDR2 FQNEAQ (reference sequence). The CDR3 sequence is 16 residues long. V lost 5 bases, J lost 4 bases, and 15 bases lay in between. CDR3 coding DNA: TGTGCCAGCAGCCCCGTCGGTATTTCCGGGGCCAACGTCCTGACTTTC. This translates into CASSPVGISGANVLTF.

The chain uses TRBV7-9 and TRBJ2-7; 11 nucleotides match TRBD1. The CDR3 has 22 amino acids. Trimming at V came to 3 bases and at J to 3 bases, leaving 25 bases not matched to a gene. Per germline, CDR1 SEHNR and CDR2 FQNEAQ (reference sequence). The CDR3 loop is CASSFRVGQGVPDRLFRYEQYF. The CDR3 DNA sequence: TGTGCCAGCAGCTTCAGGGTGGGACAGGGGGTTCCTGATCGGCTATTTCGCTACGAGCAGTACTTC.

V gene TRBV6-6 combines with J gene TRBJ2-7; no definite D call. Deletions cut 4 bases from V and 3 bases from J, with 7 bases between. Germline assignment: CDR1 MNHNY and CDR2 SVGAGI (reference sequence). This CDR3 has 12 amino acids. The CDR3: CASSWHHYEQYF. The CDR3 DNA sequence: TGTGCCAGCAGTTGGCACCACTACGAGCAGTACTTC.

This clonotype has more than one count but fewer than ten. V usage is TRBV2 and J usage is TRBJ2-3; D remains unclear. The CDR3 has 12 amino acids. Germline values: CDR1 SNHLY, CDR2 FYNNEI. V shed 7 bases and J shed 6 bases, with 11 bases lying between them. The CDR3 DNA sequence: TGTGCCAGCAAGAGGCTGGCCGATACGCAGTATTTT. Translating it yields CASKRLADTQYF.

This clonotype showed up just a few times. The chain employs TRBV20-1 and TRBJ2-7; D is undetermined. Germline CDR1 is DFQATT and CDR2 is SNEGSKA (reference sequence). The CDR3 contains 15 residues. The V end was cut by 5 bases, the J end by 2 bases, with 19 bases between. The CDR3 DNA sequence: TGCAGTGCTCCCCCTGCAGTGCATCGCCCCTACGAGCAGTACTTC. It translates to CSAPPAVHRPYEQYF.

This chain uses TRBV10-3 with TRBJ2-5, with D unresolved. V lost 2 bases and J 2 bases, leaving 15 bases between the germline ends. CDR1 ENHRY and CDR2 SYGVKD come from the germline V gene. The CDR3 loop spans 16 amino acids. CDR3 DNA: TGTGCCATCAGTGAGGGTGTTGAGACCCATCAAGAGACCCAGTACTTC. This translates into CAISEGVETHQETQYF.

This clonotype was seen more than once but under ten times. J is TRBJ2-6 and V is TRBV4-1; D gene uncertain. Germline CDR1 is MGHRA and CDR2 is YSYEKL. Trimming cost V 0 bases and J 4 bases, with 10 bases left between them. The CDR3 is 16 amino acids. The CDR3 here is CASSQDQSFGANVLTF. The CDR3, as DNA: TGCGCCAGCAGCCAAGATCAGTCGTTCGGGGCCAACGTCCTGACTTTC.

V and J are TRBV6-5 and TRBJ2-7; 8 positions match TRBD2. V was clipped by 3 bases and J by 5 bases; unmatched bases: 6. Germline V gives CDR1 MNHEY, CDR2 SVGAGI. This CDR3 is built from 14 residues. In DNA, the CDR3 is TGTGCCAGCAGTTATGGTATTAGCGGGGACGAGCAGTACTTC. Translating it yields CASSYGISGDEQYF.

This clonotype has just a few counts. V usage is TRBV5-1 and J usage is TRBJ2-7, with 7 bases that match TRBD2. Germline CDR1 SGHRS, CDR2 YFSETQ. The CDR3 has 15 residues. V shed 4 bases, J shed 3 bases, and the junction held 10 bases outside the gene matches. The CDR3 region is CASSLGLGDYYEQYF. The CDR3 DNA is TGCGCCAGCAGCCTCGGACTAGGGGACTACTACGAGCAGTACTTC.

This clonotype was detected a few times. V gene TRBV9 combines with J gene TRBJ2-1; D gene uncertain. Germline V gene lookup returns CDR1 SGDLS and CDR2 YYNGEE. The CDR3 contains 12 residues. V shed 2 bases and J shed 10 bases, with 10 bases lying between them. CDR3 bases: TGTGCCAGCAGCGTTCGGACCGGAGAGCAGTTCTTC. Amino acid sequence: CASSVRTGEQFF.

The CDR3 spells CASSLFGSANTGELFF. For the CDR3, the DNA is TGTGCCAGCAGCTTATTCGGGTCCGCGAACACCGGGGAGCTGTTTTTT. The chain uses TRBV7-3 and TRBJ2-2; no firm D call. The germline V gene encodes CDR1 SGHTA and CDR2 FQGTGA. Between the trimmed V and J ends, which lost 2 bases and 0 bases, there was a span of 10 bases. The CDR3 is made up of 16 amino acids. Variable domain in full (rest from reference TRBV7-3 and TRBJ2-2): GAGVSQTPSNKVTEKGKYVELRCDPISGHTALYWYRQSLGQGPEFLIYFQGTGAADDSGLPNDRFFAVRPEGSVSTLKIQRTERGDSAVYLCASSLFGSANTGELFFGEGSRLTVL.

This clonotype was detected only a few times. This chain links TRBV4-1 with TRBJ1-2; D is unclear. In germline, CDR1 is MGHRA, CDR2 YSYEKL. The CDR3 is made up of 16 amino acids. Trimming pared 7 bases from V and 0 bases from J, leaving 18 bases between. The CDR3 sequence is CASTNHPSGTNYGYTF. CDR3 bases: TGCGCCAGCACGAACCACCCCTCTGGGACTAACTATGGCTACACCTTC.

This clonotype was counted between two and nine times. The rearrangement uses TRBV20-1 and TRBJ2-3; 11 bases match TRBD2. Germline V CDR1 and CDR2: DFQATT, SNEGSKA (reference sequence). The V gene end was trimmed by 3 bases and the J gene end by 4 bases; junction bases not matched to a gene: 12. This CDR3 comprises 17 residues. CDR3 bases: TGCAGTGCTAGGGACCGACTAGCGGGGACGGCGGCAGATACGCAGTATTTT. Translation gives CSARDRLAGTAADTQYF.

This clonotype was seen a few times. This rearrangement joins TRBV11-2 to TRBJ1-5; D possibly corresponds to TRBD1 (6 bases). The V end lost 5 bases, the J end lost 5 bases, and 16 bases lay between the germline ends. This CDR3 region has 15 residues. Germline CDR1 is SGHAT and CDR2 is FQNNGV. The CDR3 DNA follows: TGTGCCAGCAGCCCACAGGGCCACAGGGATCAGCCCCAGCATTTT. Residues: CASSPQGHRDQPQHF.

The rearrangement links TRBV30 to TRBJ1-2; D ambiguous. Per the germline V gene, CDR1 is GTSNPN and CDR2 is SVGIG (reference sequence). V lost 0 bases and J lost 4, with 15 bases in between. This CDR3 comprises 15 residues. The CDR3 DNA reads as TGTGCCTGGAGTGTACCTCGGTGGGCAGTCTATGGCTACACCTTC. The encoded protein is CAWSVPRWAVYGYTF.

V gene TRBV30 combines with J gene TRBJ1-2; D is undetermined. V shed 3 bases and J shed 5 bases, with 7 bases lying between them. The CDR3 covers 11 residues. The germline V gene has CDR1 GTSNPN and CDR2 SVGIG (reference sequence). In nucleotides, the CDR3 is TGTGCCTGGAGAGAGGGATATGGCTACACCTTC. Its protein is CAWREGYGYTF.

This clonotype was found a few times. The chain recombines TRBV5-1 with TRBJ2-5; TRBD1 aligns across 9 bases. This CDR3 region has 15 residues. The germline CDR1 and CDR2 sequences are SGHRS and YFSETQ. Unmatched junction bases numbered 3, after V lost 3 bases and J lost 0 bases. DNA of the CDR3: TGCGCCAGCAGCTCCGGGACAGGGAACCAAGAGACCCAGTACTTC. Protein product: CASSSGTGNQETQYF.

This clonotype appeared a few times. The rearrangement uses TRBV20-1 and TRBJ2-5; TRBD1 aligns across 10 bases. Germline CDR1 reads DFQATT; CDR2 reads SNEGSKA (reference sequence). Trimming cost V 5 bases and J 5 bases; bases outside gene matches: 5. The CDR3 is 13 amino acids. The CDR3: CSAAGTGEETQYF. As DNA, the CDR3 is TGCAGTGCTGCCGGGACAGGGGAGGAGACCCAGTACTTC.

This clonotype occurred a few times. The chain links TRBV18 to TRBJ1-1, with a possible D match to TRBD1 (5 bases). The CDR3 covers 14 residues. Germline V gene sequence: CDR1 KGHSH, CDR2 LQKENI. Deletions cut 5 bases from V and 0 bases from J, with 10 bases between. The CDR3 loop is CASSDSTMNTEAFF. In nucleotides, the CDR3 is TGTGCCAGCTCAGACAGTACTATGAACACTGAAGCTTTCTTT.

V usage is TRBV12-3 or TRBV12-4 and J usage is TRBJ2-5, with D unresolved. CDR3 length: 14 amino acids. Trimming cost V 5 bases and J 1 base, with 11 bases left between them. CDR3 nucleotides: TGTGCCAGCAGTAGCATCTTAGTCCAAGAGACCCAGTACTTC. It yields the protein CASSSILVQETQYF.

The V and J genes are TRBV6-5 and TRBJ2-3; TRBD2 matches at 7 bases. This CDR3 has 15 amino acids. V was pared by 8 bases and J by 0 bases, with 8 bases of the junction left unmatched. Germline V CDR1 and CDR2: MNHEY, SVGAGI. The CDR3 DNA sequence: TGTGCCAGCTGCCTGACTAGCCCTAGCACAGATACGCAGTATTTT. As protein: CASCLTSPSTDTQYF.

The sample holds one count of this clonotype. The chain has TRBV19 and TRBJ2-2; 13 nucleotides align to TRBD2. The CDR3 is made up of 15 amino acids. Germline loops: CDR1 LNHDA, CDR2 SQIVND (reference sequence). Germline trimming cut 10 bases from V and 7 bases from J; bases unmatched to any gene: 9. In DNA, the CDR3 is TGTGCCATACTAGCGGGGGGGAAGAAAGTCGGGGAGCTGTTTTTT. This gives the protein CAILAGGKKVGELFF. Supplemented by reference TRBV19 and TRBJ2-2, the full variable domain reads DGGITQSPKYLFRKEGQNVTLSCEQNLNHDAMYWYRQDPGQGLRLIYYSQIVNDFQKGDIAEGYSVSREKKESFPLTVTSAQKNPTAFYLCAILAGGKKVGELFFGEGSRLTVL.

The gene calls are TRBV7-6 and TRBJ1-5, with a possible D match to TRBD1 (5 bases). The CDR3 length is 16 residues. The germline gives CDR1 SGHVS, CDR2 FNYEAQ. Trimming stripped 4 bases from V and 2 bases from J, with 15 bases between. CDR3 coding DNA: TGTGCCAGCAGCTCAGTTTCAGGGCGGCGCAATCAGCCCCAGCATTTT. Its translation is CASSSVSGRRNQPQHF.

This sequence joins TRBV19 and TRBJ1-5; no clear D. The CDR3 spans 13 residues. Trimming took 6 bases from V and 6 from J, leaving 12 bases between them. Germline values: CDR1 LNHDA, CDR2 SQIVND (reference sequence). Written as DNA, the CDR3 is TGTGCCAGTAGGAGACATCTAAGTCAGCCCCAGCATTTT. Encoded protein: CASRRHLSQPQHF.

The chain links TRBV7-9 to TRBJ2-7; D remains unclear. CDR3 length: 14 amino acids. Trimming stripped 2 bases from V and 2 bases from J, with 10 bases between. Germline V gene lookup returns CDR1 SEHNR and CDR2 FQNEAQ (reference sequence). The CDR3 DNA sequence: TGTGCCAGCAGCTTACCACTCCCAGCCTACGAGCAGTACGTC. It translates to CASSLPLPAYEQYV.

The chain links TRBV19 to TRBJ2-3; 9 bases fit TRBD2. V lost 3 bases, J lost 2 bases, and 6 bases stayed unmatched. CDR3 length: 16 amino acids. CDR1 is LNHDA and CDR2 is SQIVND in the germline V gene (reference sequence). DNA of the CDR3: TGTGCCAGTAGTATGGTAGCGGGGGCCCTCACAGATACGCAGTATTTT. It translates to CASSMVAGALTDTQYF. Full variable domain (missing parts from reference TRBV19 and TRBJ2-3): DGGITQSPKYLFRKEGQNVTLSCEQNLNHDAMYWYRQDPGQGLRLIYYSQIVNDFQKGDIAEGYSVSREKKESFPLTVTSAQKNPTAFYLCASSMVAGALTDTQYFGPGTRLTVL.

This chain uses TRBV3-1 with TRBJ2-1; 12 bases map to TRBD2. J lost 6 bases, V lost 6 bases, and 6 bases had no gene match. Germline V gene lookup returns CDR1 LGHDT and CDR2 YNNKEL (reference sequence). CDR3 size: 15 residues. The CDR3: CASSPSGGAVNEQFF. DNA for the CDR3: TGTGCCAGCAGTCCTAGCGGGGGGGCGGTCAATGAGCAGTTCTTC.

This clonotype has a single count. The chain couples TRBV6-5 to TRBJ2-1; TRBD1 agrees at 7 bases. The CDR3 extends over 15 amino acids. Germline assignment: CDR1 MNHEY and CDR2 SVGAGI. Trimming at V came to 4 bases and at J to 6 bases, leaving 9 bases not matched to a gene. Here the CDR3 DNA reads TGTGCCAGCAGTTCCGCGAGTGCAGGGGGCAATGAGCAGTTCTTC. Its translation: CASSSASAGGNEQFF.